In this sample, the clone carrying this T cell receptor beta chain turned up many times. Its antigen is still unknown. The read comes to an end 3 residues before the CDR3 does, leaving the germline J gene to fill in the end. This record comes from a study of T cell clonality in common variable immunodeficiency. Sequencing input was equivalent genomic DNA from CVID and controls. TCRdb's copy holds only in-frame clones and misses some; the assay was immunoSEQ multiplex PCR. This table holds over 55,000 clones with no singletons; the top ten claim approximately 1.6%. Study results and limitations: Reportedly, TCR beta sequences from common variable immunodeficiency showed fewer deletions and N-nucleotide insertions. Compared with controls, CVID subjects had fewer shared TCRbeta clones.

The V segment lost 0 bases and the J segment 5 bases; nucleotides outside the gene matches: 3. CDR1 SGHRS and CDR2 YFSETQ come from the germline V gene. This CDR3 has 15 residues. The sequencing input was peripheral blood mononuclear cells. The clonotype originates from a person aged 18 to 75 in good health. This chain links TRBV5-1 with TRBJ2-7; the match to TRBD1 covers 12 bases. The covered CDR3 bases are TGCGCCAGCAGCTTGGTAGGGACAGGGGGCGACGAG. Protein: CASSLVGTGGDE. The whole CDR3 protein reads CASSLVGTGGDEQYF.